These 30 T cell receptor beta chains came from one sample sequenced in a study of monozygotic twins with inflammatory bowel disease. TCRdb reanalyzed the 5' RACE reads and collapses them to one entry per CDR3 protein, without DNA. Recorded for this sample: roughly 200,000 distinct CDR3 sequences. The sample was blood. Every receptor here comes from a human donor with ulcerative colitis or Crohn's disease, or a healthy co-twin of an affected twin (not recorded which).

This chain joins TRBV12-3 or TRBV12-4 and TRBJ1-1. CDR3 length: 13 amino acids. The CDR3 sequence: CASSFKGNTEAFF.

The V gene is TRBV7-9, the J gene TRBJ1-5; TCRdb's D call of TRBD1 is untestable without DNA. Germline CDR1 SEHNR, CDR2 FQNEAQ (reference sequence). This CDR3 has 17 amino acids. The CDR3 loop reads CASSSSWGVVGDQPQHF.

The chain couples TRBV5-1 to TRBJ1-5; the D gene TCRdb calls, TRBD1, cannot be checked with no DNA. The length of the CDR3 is 14 residues. Germline-derived CDR1 and CDR2 are SGHRS and YFSETQ. The chain's CDR3 is CASSPGTDYQPQHF.

The gene calls are TRBV6-2 or TRBV6-3 and TRBJ2-1. This CDR3 has 15 amino acids. Germline CDR1 reads MNHEY; CDR2 reads SVGEGT. CDR3 amino acids: CASSYMGSSYNEQFF.

This chain connects TRBV12-5 to TRBJ2-6; TCRdb's D call of TRBD1 is untestable without DNA. In germline, CDR1 is LGHNT, CDR2 FRNRAP. The CDR3 has 17 amino acids. This CDR3 is CASGPDRGGTGANVLTF.

V and J are TRBV4-2 and TRBJ1-3. The CDR3 runs 20 residues. Germline assignment: CDR1 LGHNA and CDR2 YNFKEQ. This chain's CDR3 is CASSQDAAGALSPSGNTIYF.

CDR3 residues: CASSLRGASNEKLFF. This chain joins TRBV11-2 and TRBJ1-4; as DNA is missing, the TRBD1 call by TCRdb cannot be tested. Per germline, CDR1 SGHAT and CDR2 FQNNGV. The CDR3 spans 15 residues. The entire variable domain, with the rest obtained from reference TRBV11-2 and TRBJ1-4, is as follows: EAGVAQSPRYKIIEKRQSVAFWCNPISGHATLYWYQQILGQGPKLLIQFQNNGVVDDSQLPKDRFSAERLKGVDSTLKIQPAKLEDSAVYLCASSLRGASNEKLFFGSGTQLSVL.

The chain joins TRBV4-2 to TRBJ1-6. Looked up from germline, CDR1 is LGHNA and CDR2 is YNFKEQ. This CDR3 comprises 15 residues. The CDR3 reads CASSHMERANSPLHF.

The CDR3 loop is CASSLEALGIEQYF. V usage is TRBV5-8 and J usage is TRBJ2-7. The CDR3 extends over 14 amino acids. Germline CDR1 SGHTS, CDR2 YDEGEE. The full variable domain, its missing parts supplied by reference TRBV5-8 and TRBJ2-7, is EAGVTQSPTHLIKTRGQQATLRCSPISGHTSVYWYQQALGLGLQFLLWYDEGEERNRGNFPPRFSGRQFPNYSSELNVNALELEDSALYLCASSLEALGIEQYFGPGTRLTVT.

This rearrangement joins TRBV4-2 to TRBJ2-7; without DNA, the TCRdb call of TRBD1 cannot be checked. Germline V lookup: CDR1 LGHNA, CDR2 YNFKEQ. CDR3 length: 17 residues. The CDR3 protein is CASSQDTGTGKMGEQYF.

The J gene is TRBJ1-6, the V gene TRBV3-1; as DNA is missing, the TRBD1 call by TCRdb cannot be tested. The germline V gene encodes CDR1 LGHDT and CDR2 YNNKEL (reference sequence). The CDR3 covers 16 residues. The CDR3 region is CASSRGQGAGNSPLHF.

The V gene is TRBV20-1, the J gene TRBJ1-2; TCRdb's D call of TRBD1 is untestable without DNA. Germline-derived CDR1 and CDR2 are DFQATT and SNEGSKA (reference sequence). This CDR3 has 12 residues. The CDR3 protein is CSAPMLDYGYTF.

V and J are TRBV3-1 and TRBJ2-7; TCRdb's D gene call, TRBD2, goes unchecked for lack of DNA. This CDR3 is built from 16 residues. Germline values: CDR1 LGHDT, CDR2 YNNKEL (reference sequence). The CDR3: CASSQGSSGGTYEQYF.

The chain is built from TRBV27 and TRBJ1-1; TCRdb picks TRBD1, but there is no DNA to check that call. The germline CDR1 and CDR2 sequences are MNHEY and SMNVEV (reference sequence). This CDR3 region has 14 residues. CDR3 sequence reads: CASSSSGGYTEAFF.

The J gene is TRBJ1-2, the V gene TRBV7-9. The CDR3 runs to 14 residues. Germline values: CDR1 SEHNR, CDR2 FQNEAQ (reference sequence). CDR3 amino acids: CASRGGNRFYGYTF.

The V gene is TRBV4-2, the J gene TRBJ1-5. CDR3 size: 14 residues. Per germline, CDR1 LGHNA and CDR2 YNFKEQ. The CDR3 is CASSPGRSNQPQHF.

The rearrangement uses TRBV5-1 and TRBJ1-4; without DNA, the TCRdb call of TRBD1 cannot be checked. This CDR3 is built from 14 residues. Germline values: CDR1 SGHRS, CDR2 YFSETQ. CDR3 region: CASTYRGVNEKLFF.

The rearrangement joins TRBV12-3 or TRBV12-4 to TRBJ2-2; the D call of TRBD1 rests on TCRdb alone, since no DNA is present to check it. CDR3 length: 14 amino acids. CDR3 loop: CASITGPRGGELFF.

This rearrangement joins TRBV7-2 to TRBJ1-1; TCRdb reports TRBD1, a call that lacks DNA to check it against. Germline lookup yields CDR1 SGHTA and CDR2 FQGNSA. This CDR3 has 16 amino acids. The CDR3 protein is CASSYPTGVKNTEAFF.

V usage is TRBV27 and J usage is TRBJ2-1; TCRdb returns TRBD2, unconfirmable since there is no DNA. Germline CDR1 is MNHEY and CDR2 is SMNVEV (reference sequence). The CDR3 runs to 14 residues. CDR3 protein: CASRGTSGGYEQFF.

The chain joins TRBV5-1 to TRBJ1-6. Germline V gene data show CDR1 as SGHRS and CDR2 as YFSETQ. The CDR3 extends over 16 amino acids. CDR3 sequence: CASSFSGSAYNSPLHF.

V usage is TRBV27 and J usage is TRBJ1-1; TCRdb names TRBD1, which stays unverified in the absence of DNA. The germline CDR1 and CDR2 sequences are MNHEY and SMNVEV (reference sequence). CDR3 length equals 15 residues. The CDR3 sequence: CASSRPPGLNTEAFF.

The rearrangement joins TRBV20-1 to TRBJ1-1. The germline V gene encodes CDR1 DFQATT and CDR2 SNEGSKA (reference sequence). CDR3 length: 12 residues. CDR3 protein: CSARGDTFEAFF.

This chain uses TRBV21-1 with TRBJ1-1; without DNA, the TCRdb call of TRBD1 cannot be checked. TRBV21-1 is given as a pseudogene. The CDR3 consists of 15 residues. CDR3 region: CASSKEVMGVGRAFF.

The rearrangement links TRBV7-9 to TRBJ2-7; lacking DNA, the TRBD1 call made by TCRdb goes unchecked. CDR1 and CDR2 (germline): SEHNR, FQNEAQ (reference sequence). The CDR3 length is 15 residues. CDR3 region: CASSQTRDRVSEQYF.

This chain uses TRBV29-1 with TRBJ1-3. The CDR3 sequence is 13 residues long. Germline V gene lookup returns CDR1 SQVTM and CDR2 ANQGSEA. CDR3 sequence: CSGSYDSGNTIYF.

The V gene is TRBV18, the J gene TRBJ2-2; TCRdb gives TRBD1 as the D gene, but with no DNA this cannot be confirmed. Germline V lookup: CDR1 KGHSH, CDR2 LQKENI. This CDR3 is 14 amino acids long. The CDR3 here is CASSPTGLTGELFF.

The chain uses TRBV5-4 and TRBJ2-2. Germline values: CDR1 SGHNT, CDR2 YYREEE (reference sequence). The CDR3 contains 16 residues. The chain's CDR3 is CASRIAPQANTGELFF.

This chain joins TRBV7-2 and TRBJ2-3; TCRdb reports TRBD1, a call that lacks DNA to check it against. The CDR3 spans 15 residues. Per germline, CDR1 SGHTA and CDR2 FQGNSA. The CDR3 reads CASSPGTGRGDTQYF.

This rearrangement joins TRBV20-1 to TRBJ2-7; the D call from TCRdb, TRBD1, cannot be confirmed without DNA. The CDR3 spans 14 residues. Germline V CDR1 and CDR2: DFQATT, SNEGSKA (reference sequence). This chain's CDR3 is CSAMRQGTRYEQYF.